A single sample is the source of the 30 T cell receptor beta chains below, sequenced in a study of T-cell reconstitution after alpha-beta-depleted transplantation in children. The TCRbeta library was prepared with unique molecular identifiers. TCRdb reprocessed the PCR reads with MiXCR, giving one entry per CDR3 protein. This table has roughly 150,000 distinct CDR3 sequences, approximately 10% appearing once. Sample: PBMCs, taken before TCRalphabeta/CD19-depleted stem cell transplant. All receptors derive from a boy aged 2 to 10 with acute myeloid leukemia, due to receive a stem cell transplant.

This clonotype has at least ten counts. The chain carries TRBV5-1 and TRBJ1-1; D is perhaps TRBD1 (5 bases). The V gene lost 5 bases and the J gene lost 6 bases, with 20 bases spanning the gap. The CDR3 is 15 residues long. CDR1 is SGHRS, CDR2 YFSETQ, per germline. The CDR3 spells CASRWLPGNSAEAFF. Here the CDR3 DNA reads TGCGCCAGCAGATGGTTACCAGGGAATAGCGCTGAAGCTTTCTTT.

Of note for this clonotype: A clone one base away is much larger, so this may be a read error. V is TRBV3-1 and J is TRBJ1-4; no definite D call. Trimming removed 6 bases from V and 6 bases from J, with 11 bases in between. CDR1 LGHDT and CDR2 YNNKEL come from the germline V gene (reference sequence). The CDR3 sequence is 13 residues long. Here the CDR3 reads CASSLTPYEKLFF. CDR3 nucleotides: TGTGCCAGCAGTCTCACCCCCTATGAAAAACTGTTTTTT.

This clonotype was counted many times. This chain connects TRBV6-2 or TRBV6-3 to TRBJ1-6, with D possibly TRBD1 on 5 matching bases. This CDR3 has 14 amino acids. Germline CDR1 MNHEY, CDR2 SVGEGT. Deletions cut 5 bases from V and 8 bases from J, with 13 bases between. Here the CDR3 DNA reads TGTGCCAGCAGTCACCCAGGGCAGGATTCACCCCTCCACTTT. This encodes CASSHPGQDSPLHF.

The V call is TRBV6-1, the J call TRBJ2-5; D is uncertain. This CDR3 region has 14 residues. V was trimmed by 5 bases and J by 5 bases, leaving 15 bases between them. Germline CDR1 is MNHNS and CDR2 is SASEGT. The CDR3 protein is CASSPQASGETQYF. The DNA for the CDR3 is TGTGCCAGCAGTCCCCAGGCTAGTGGGGAGACCCAGTACTTC.

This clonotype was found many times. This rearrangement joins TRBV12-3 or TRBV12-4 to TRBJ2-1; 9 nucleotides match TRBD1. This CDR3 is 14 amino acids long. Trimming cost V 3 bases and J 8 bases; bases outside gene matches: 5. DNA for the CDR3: TGTGCCAGCAGTTTGGGACAGGGAGGCTATGAGCAGTTCTTC. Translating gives CASSLGQGGYEQFF.

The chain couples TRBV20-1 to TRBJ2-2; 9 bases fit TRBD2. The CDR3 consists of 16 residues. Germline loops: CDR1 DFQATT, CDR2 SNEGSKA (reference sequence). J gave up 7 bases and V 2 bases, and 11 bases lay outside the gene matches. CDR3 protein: CSARPTPGTSFGELFF. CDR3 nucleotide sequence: TGCAGTGCTAGACCGACCCCGGGGACTAGCTTCGGGGAGCTGTTTTTT.

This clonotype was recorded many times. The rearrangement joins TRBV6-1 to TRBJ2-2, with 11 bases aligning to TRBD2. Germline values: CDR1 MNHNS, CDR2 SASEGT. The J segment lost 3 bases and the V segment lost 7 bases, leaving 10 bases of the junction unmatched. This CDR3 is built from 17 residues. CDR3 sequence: CASNRPTSGTDTGELFF. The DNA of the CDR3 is TGTGCCAGCAACAGGCCGACTAGCGGGACGGACACCGGGGAGCTGTTTTTT.

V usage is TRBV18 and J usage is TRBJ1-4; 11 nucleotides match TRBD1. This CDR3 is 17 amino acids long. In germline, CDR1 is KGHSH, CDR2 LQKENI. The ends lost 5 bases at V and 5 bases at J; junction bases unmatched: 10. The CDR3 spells CASSVLRDRGENEKLFF. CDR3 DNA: TGTGCCAGCTCAGTACTCCGGGACAGGGGGGAAAATGAAAAACTGTTTTTT.

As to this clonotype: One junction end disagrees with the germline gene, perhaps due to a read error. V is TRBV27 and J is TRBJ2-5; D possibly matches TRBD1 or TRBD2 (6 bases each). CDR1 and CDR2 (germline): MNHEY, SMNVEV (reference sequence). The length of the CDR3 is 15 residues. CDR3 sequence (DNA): TGTACCAGCAGAGACAGGATCGGGGGACAAGAGCCCCAGTACTTC. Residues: CTSRDRIGGQEPQYF.

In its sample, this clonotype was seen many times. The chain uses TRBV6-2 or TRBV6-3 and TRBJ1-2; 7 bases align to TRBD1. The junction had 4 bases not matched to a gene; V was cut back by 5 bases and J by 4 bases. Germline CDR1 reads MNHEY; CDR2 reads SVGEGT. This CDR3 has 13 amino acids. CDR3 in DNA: TGTGCCAGCAGTACGACAGGGTTCTATGGCTACACCTTC. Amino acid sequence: CASSTTGFYGYTF.

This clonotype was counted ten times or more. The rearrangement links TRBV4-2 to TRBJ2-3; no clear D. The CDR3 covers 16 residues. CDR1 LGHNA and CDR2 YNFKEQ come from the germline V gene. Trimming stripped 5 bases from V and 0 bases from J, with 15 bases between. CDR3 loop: CASSTRASPSTDTQYF. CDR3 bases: TGTGCCAGCAGCACCCGGGCCTCGCCTAGCACAGATACGCAGTATTTT.

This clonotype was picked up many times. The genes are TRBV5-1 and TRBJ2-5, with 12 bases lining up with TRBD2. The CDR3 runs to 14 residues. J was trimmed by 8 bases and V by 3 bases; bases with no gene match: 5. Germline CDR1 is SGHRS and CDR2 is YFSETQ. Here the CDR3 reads CASSSPTSGRTQYF. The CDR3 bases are TGCGCCAGCAGCTCCCCGACTAGCGGGAGAACCCAGTACTTC.

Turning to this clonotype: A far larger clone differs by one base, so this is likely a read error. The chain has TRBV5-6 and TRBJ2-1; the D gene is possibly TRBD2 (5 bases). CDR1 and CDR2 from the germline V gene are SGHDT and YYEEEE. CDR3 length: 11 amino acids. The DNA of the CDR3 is TGTGCCAACAGCTTGCGGGATGAGCAGTTCTTC. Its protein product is CANSLRDEQFF.

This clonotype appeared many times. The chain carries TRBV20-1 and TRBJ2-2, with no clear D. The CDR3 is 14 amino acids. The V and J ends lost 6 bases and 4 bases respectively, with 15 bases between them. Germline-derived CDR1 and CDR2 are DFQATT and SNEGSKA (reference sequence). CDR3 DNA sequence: TGCAGTGCCCCCACGAGCGTGGGCACCGGGGAGCTGTTTTTT. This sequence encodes CSAPTSVGTGELFF.

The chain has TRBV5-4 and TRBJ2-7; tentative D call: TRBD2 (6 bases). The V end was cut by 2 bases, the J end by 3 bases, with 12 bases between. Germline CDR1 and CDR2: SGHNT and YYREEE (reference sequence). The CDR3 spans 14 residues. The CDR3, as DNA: TGTGCCAGCAGCTTCGGGACTCAGCACTACGAGCAGTACGTC. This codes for CASSFGTQHYEQYV.

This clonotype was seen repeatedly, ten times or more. CDR3 in amino acids: CASSGLSDTQYF. The DNA for the CDR3 is TGCGCCAGCAGCGGACTGTCGGATACGCAGTATTTT. The chain employs TRBV5-1 and TRBJ2-3, with D possibly TRBD2 on 5 matching bases. Trimming removed 4 bases at V and 6 bases at J, with 9 bases between. The CDR3 consists of 12 residues. Per germline, CDR1 SGHRS and CDR2 YFSETQ.

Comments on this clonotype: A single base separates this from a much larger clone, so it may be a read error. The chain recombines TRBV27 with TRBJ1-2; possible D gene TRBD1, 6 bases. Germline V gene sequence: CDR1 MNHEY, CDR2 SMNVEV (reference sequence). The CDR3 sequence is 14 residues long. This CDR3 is CASSLRQGIYGYPF. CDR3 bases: TGTGCCAGCAGTTTAAGGCAGGGGATCTATGGCTACCCCTTC.

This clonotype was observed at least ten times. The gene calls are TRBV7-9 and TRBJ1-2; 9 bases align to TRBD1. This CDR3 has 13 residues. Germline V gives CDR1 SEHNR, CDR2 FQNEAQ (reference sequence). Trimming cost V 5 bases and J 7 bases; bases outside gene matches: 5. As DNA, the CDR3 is TGTGCCAGCAGCCCCCCGGGACAGGGTGGCTACACCTTC. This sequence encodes CASSPPGQGGYTF.

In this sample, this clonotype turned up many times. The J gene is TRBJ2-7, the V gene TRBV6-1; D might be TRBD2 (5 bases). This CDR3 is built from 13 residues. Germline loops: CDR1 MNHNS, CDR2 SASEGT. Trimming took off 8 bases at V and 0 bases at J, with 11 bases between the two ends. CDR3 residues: CASRRGGSYEQYF. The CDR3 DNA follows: TGTGCCAGCCGAAGAGGAGGCTCCTACGAGCAGTACTTC.

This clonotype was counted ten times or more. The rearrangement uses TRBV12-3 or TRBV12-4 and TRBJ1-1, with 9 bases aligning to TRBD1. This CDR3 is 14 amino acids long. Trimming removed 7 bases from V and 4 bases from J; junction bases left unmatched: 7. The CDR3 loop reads CASTKTGGFTEAFF. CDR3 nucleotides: TGTGCCAGCACCAAAACAGGGGGCTTCACTGAAGCTTTCTTT.

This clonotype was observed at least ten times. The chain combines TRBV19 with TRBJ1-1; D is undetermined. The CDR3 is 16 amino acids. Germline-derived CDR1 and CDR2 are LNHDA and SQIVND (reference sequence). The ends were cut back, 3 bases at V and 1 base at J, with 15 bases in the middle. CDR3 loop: CASSMLRTDWNTEAFF. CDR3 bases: TGTGCCAGTAGTATGCTCCGTACGGATTGGAACACTGAAGCTTTCTTT.

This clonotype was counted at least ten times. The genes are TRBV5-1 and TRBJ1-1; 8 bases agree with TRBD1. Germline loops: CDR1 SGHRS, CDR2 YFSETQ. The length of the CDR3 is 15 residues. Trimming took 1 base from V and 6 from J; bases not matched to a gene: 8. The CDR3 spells CASSLKTGEIPEAFF. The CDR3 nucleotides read TGCGCCAGCAGCTTGAAGACAGGGGAAATTCCTGAAGCTTTCTTT.

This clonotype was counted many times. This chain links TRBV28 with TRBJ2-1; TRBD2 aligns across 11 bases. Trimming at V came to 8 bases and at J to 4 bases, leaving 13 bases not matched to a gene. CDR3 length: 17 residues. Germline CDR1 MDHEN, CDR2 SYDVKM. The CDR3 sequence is CASRPLGTSGRYNEQFF. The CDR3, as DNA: TGTGCCAGCCGACCGTTGGGGACTAGCGGTCGATACAATGAGCAGTTCTTC.

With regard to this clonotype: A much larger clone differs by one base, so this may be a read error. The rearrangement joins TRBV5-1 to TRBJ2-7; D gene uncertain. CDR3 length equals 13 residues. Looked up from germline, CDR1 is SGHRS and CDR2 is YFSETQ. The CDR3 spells CASSLDESYEQHF. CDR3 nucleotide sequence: TGCGCCAGCAGCTTGGATGAGAGCTACGAGCAGCACTTC.

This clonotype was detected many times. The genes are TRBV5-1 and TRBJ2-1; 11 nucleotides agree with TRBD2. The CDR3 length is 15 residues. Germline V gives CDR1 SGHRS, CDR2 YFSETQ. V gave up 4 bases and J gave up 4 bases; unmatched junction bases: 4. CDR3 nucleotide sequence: TGCGCCAGCAGCCAAGGGACTAGCGGTTACAATGAGCAGTTCTTC. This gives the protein CASSQGTSGYNEQFF.

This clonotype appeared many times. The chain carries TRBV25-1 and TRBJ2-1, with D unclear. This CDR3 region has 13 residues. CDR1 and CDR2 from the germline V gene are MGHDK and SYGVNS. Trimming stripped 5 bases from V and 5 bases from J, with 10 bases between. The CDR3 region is CASSIVLNNEQFF. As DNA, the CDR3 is TGTGCCAGCAGTATAGTGCTAAACAATGAGCAGTTCTTC.

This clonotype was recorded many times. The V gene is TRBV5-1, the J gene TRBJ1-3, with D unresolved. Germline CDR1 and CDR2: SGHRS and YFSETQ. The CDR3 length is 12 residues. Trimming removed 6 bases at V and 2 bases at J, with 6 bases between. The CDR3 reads CASKDAGNTIYF. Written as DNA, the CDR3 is TGCGCCAGCAAAGACGCTGGAAACACCATATATTTT.

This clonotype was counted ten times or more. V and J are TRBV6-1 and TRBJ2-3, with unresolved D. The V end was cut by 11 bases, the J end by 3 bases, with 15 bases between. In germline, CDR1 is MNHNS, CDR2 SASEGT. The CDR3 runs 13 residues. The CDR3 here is CASGVLSTDTQYF. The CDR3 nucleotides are TGTGCCTCAGGAGTATTGAGTACAGATACGCAGTATTTT.

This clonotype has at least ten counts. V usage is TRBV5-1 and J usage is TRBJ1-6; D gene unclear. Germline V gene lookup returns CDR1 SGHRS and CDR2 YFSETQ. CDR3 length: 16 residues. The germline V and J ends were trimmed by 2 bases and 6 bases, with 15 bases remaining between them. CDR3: CASSLEPGDRNSPLHF. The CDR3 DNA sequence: TGCGCCAGCAGCTTAGAGCCCGGGGATCGTAATTCACCCCTCCACTTT.

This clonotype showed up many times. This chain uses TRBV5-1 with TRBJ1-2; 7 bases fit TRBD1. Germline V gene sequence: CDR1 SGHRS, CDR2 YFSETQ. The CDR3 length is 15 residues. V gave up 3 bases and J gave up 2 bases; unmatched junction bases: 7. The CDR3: CASSSNRGENYGYTF. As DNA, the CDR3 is TGCGCCAGCAGCTCAAACAGGGGTGAGAACTATGGCTACACCTTC.